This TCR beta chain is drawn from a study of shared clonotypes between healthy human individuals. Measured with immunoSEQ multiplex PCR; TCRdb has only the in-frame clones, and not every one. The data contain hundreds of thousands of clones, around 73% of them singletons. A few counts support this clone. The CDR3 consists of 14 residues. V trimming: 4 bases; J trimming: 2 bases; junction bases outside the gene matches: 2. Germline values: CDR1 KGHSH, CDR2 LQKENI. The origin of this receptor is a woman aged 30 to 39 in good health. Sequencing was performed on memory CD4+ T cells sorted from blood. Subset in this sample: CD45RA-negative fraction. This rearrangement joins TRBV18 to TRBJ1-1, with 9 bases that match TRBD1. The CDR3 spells CASSRDRVNTEAFF. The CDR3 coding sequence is TGTGCCAGCTCACGGGACAGGGTAAACACTGAAGCTTTCTTT.